The clone carrying this T cell receptor (beta chain) was picked up a small number of times. What it binds is not known. This entry belongs to a study of beta chain features in type 1 diabetes. Study-wide results and caveats: The influence of HLA type on TCRB rearrangement stayed undetermined. Shorter TCRB CDR3s, moderately but significantly so, were found in Type 1 diabetes patients in all four CD4+ subsets. In type 1 diabetes patients, VDJ junctions had fewer insertions; deletions at these junctions were more frequent.

Sorting that relied on CD45RO/CCR7/CD25/CD127/CD95/CD27 yielded CD4+ naive, central memory, regulatory and stem cell-like memory cells. Every sorted population was more than 95% pure. Expressed TCRB transcripts were sequenced after all isolated RNA was converted to cDNA. TCRdb's table, derived via immunoSEQ multiplex PCR, lists solely in-frame clones and lacks some. The top ten clones hold 0.012% of a sample with some 290,000 clones, around 24% of them seen once. V trimming: 5 bases; J trimming: 5 bases; junction bases outside the gene matches: 8. Germline V gene lookup returns CDR1 SGHAT and CDR2 FQDESV (reference sequence). The CDR3 consists of 15 residues.

This sequence originates from a woman aged 25 to 39 with type 1 diabetes. Sequences were obtained from naive CD4+ T cells from blood. The genes are TRBV11-1 and TRBJ2-5; TRBD2 agrees at 10 bases. The CDR3: CASSQALAGLETQYF. In DNA, the CDR3 is TGTGCCAGCAGCCAAGCACTAGCGGGACTTGAGACCCAGTACTTC.